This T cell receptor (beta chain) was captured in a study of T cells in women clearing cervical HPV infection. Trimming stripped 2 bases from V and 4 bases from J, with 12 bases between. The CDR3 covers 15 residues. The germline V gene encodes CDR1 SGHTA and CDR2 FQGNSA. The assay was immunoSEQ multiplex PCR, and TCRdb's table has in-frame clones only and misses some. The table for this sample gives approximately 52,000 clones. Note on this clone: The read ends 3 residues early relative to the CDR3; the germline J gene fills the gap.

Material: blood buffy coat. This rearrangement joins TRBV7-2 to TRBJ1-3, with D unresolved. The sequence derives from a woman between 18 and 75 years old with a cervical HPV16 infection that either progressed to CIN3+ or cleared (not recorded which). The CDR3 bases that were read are TGTGCCAGCAGCTTAACAACAGTACCGGGAAACACC. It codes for CASSLTTVPGNT. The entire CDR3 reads CASSLTTVPGNTIYF.